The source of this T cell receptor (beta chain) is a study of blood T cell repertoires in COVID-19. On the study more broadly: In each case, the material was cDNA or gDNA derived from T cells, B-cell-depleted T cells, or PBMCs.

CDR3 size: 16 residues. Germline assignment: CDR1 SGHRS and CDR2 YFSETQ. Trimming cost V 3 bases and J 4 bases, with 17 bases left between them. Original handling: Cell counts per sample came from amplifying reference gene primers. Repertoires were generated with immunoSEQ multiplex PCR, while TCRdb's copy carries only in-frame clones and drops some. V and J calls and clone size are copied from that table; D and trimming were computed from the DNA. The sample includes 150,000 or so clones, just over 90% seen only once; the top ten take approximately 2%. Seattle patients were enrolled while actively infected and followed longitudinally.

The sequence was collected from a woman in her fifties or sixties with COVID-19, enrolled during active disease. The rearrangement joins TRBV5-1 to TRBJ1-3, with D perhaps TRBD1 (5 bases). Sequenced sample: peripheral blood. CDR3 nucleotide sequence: TGCGCCAGCAGCTCAGACGTACAGGCGGGAGGAAACACCATATATTTT. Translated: CASSSDVQAGGNTIYF.